The 32 T cell receptor beta chains reported below all come from one sample, sequenced in a study of T cell repertoires in cytomegalovirus infection. One entry per CDR3 protein results from TCRdb running MiXCR on the reads. The sample holds some 300,000 distinct CDR3 sequences, about a sixth seen once. The sequencing sample was made of PBMCs. The receptors were sampled from a human donor in good health (CMV status not recorded). Some clones in this sample may be carry-over from other donors' samples.

V usage is TRBV27 and J usage is TRBJ2-7, with TRBD1 as a possible D gene (6 bases). Germline CDR1 and CDR2: MNHEY and SMNVEV (reference sequence). The CDR3 loop spans 15 amino acids. V was cut by 6 bases and J by 3 bases, with 18 bases left in between. The chain's CDR3 is CASRRQTGEGYEQYF. DNA of the CDR3: TGTGCCAGCAGACGACAGACAGGTGAAGGCTACGAGCAGTACTTC.

J is TRBJ2-1 and V is TRBV20-1; 8 bases are a match to TRBD1. V was pared by 5 bases and J by 5 bases, with 8 bases of the junction left unmatched. This CDR3 has 14 amino acids. Germline V lookup: CDR1 DFQATT, CDR2 SNEGSKA (reference sequence). The CDR3 coding sequence is TGCAGTGCTGAAGACAGGGGAGACGACAATGAGCAGTTCTTC. Translated: CSAEDRGDDNEQFF.

This clonotype was detected ten times or more. The chain couples TRBV7-2 to TRBJ2-3; D may be TRBD1 or TRBD2 (6 bases each). V shed 6 bases and J shed 5 bases, with 9 bases lying between them. Germline loops: CDR1 SGHTA, CDR2 FQGNSA. The CDR3 loop spans 12 amino acids. CDR3 sequence reads: CASRGGGDTQYF. DNA for the CDR3: TGTGCCAGCAGGGGGGGCGGAGATACGCAGTATTTT.

V is TRBV2 and J is TRBJ1-4; unclear D gene. Per the germline V gene, CDR1 is SNHLY and CDR2 is FYNNEI. V was pared by 10 bases and J by 0 bases, with 9 bases between. The CDR3 loop spans 13 amino acids. Here the CDR3 DNA reads TGTGCCACCGAACGAACAACTAATGAAAAACTGTTTTTT. It specifies CATERTTNEKLFF.

The chain joins TRBV4-3 to TRBJ1-1, with TRBD1 matching 8 bases. V lost 0 bases and J lost 4; bases outside the gene matches: 7. The CDR3 is 16 residues long. Germline CDR1 reads LGHNA; CDR2 reads YSLEER. CDR3 sequence (DNA): TGCGCCAGCAGCCAAGACGATTATACAGGGGGCACTGAAGCTTTCTTT. Translated, it gives CASSQDDYTGGTEAFF.

This clonotype has only a few counts. One end of the junction is discordant with germline, which a read error may explain. The chain employs TRBV6-5 and TRBJ2-7; D is uncertain. Germline CDR1 MNHEY, CDR2 SVGAGI. The CDR3 consists of 14 residues. CDR3 bases: TGTGCCAGCAGCTACTCCAGGACCACCTACGAGCAGTACTTC. It specifies CASSYSRTTYEQYF.

This clonotype was counted a few times. This chain joins TRBV5-1 and TRBJ2-5, with TRBD2 matching 10 bases. V gave up 5 bases and J gave up 4 bases; unmatched junction bases: 8. CDR1 is SGHRS, CDR2 YFSETQ, per germline. This CDR3 comprises 15 residues. CDR3 loop: CASRPGTSVSETQYF. The CDR3 nucleotides are TGCGCCAGCAGGCCCGGGACTAGCGTCTCAGAGACCCAGTACTTC.

This clonotype was observed a handful of times. V gene TRBV6-2 or TRBV6-3 combines with J gene TRBJ2-1, with 10 bases matching TRBD1. The CDR3 sequence is 16 residues long. Losses at the gene ends were 3 bases for V and 0 bases for J; bases not matched to a gene: 2. Germline V gene sequence: CDR1 MNHEY, CDR2 SVGEGT. The CDR3 sequence: CASSYGTGASYNEQFF. CDR3 DNA sequence: TGTGCCAGCAGTTATGGGACAGGGGCCTCCTACAATGAGCAGTTCTTC.

This clonotype showed up many times. J is TRBJ2-2 and V is TRBV7-9, with D possibly being TRBD1 or TRBD2 (5 bases each). Germline V gene sequence: CDR1 SEHNR, CDR2 FQNEAQ (reference sequence). The length of the CDR3 is 15 residues. V lost 5 bases and J lost 5, with 15 bases in between. The CDR3 spells CASSGNGTGTGELFF. DNA of the CDR3: TGTGCCAGCAGCGGAAATGGGACGGGGACCGGGGAGCTGTTTTTT.

This clonotype was counted many times. CDR3 protein: CASSLDAGGSSYNEQFF. The CDR3 coding sequence is TGTGCCAGCAGCTTAGACGCGGGGGGATCCTCCTACAATGAGCAGTTCTTC. This chain links TRBV7-8 with TRBJ2-1; TRBD2 agrees at 8 bases. There are 17 residues in the CDR3. Germline-derived CDR1 and CDR2 are SGHVS and FQNEAQ. The junction had 5 bases not matched to a gene; V was cut back by 1 base and J by 0 bases.

This clonotype turned up a few times. The chain employs TRBV12-3 or TRBV12-4 and TRBJ2-1; TRBD2 aligns across 9 bases. The CDR3 has 16 amino acids. J gave up 4 bases and V 3 bases, and 7 bases lay outside the gene matches. DNA of the CDR3: TGTGCCAGCAGTTTTGCGGGGGCGGGGGGGTACAATGAGCAGTTCTTC. This encodes CASSFAGAGGYNEQFF.

J is TRBJ1-5 and V is TRBV28; TRBD1 agrees at 10 bases. The germline CDR1 and CDR2 sequences are MDHEN and SYDVKM. After removal of 5 bases from V and 2 bases from J, the junction contained 9 bases not matched to a gene. The CDR3 is 17 amino acids. DNA for the CDR3: TGTGCCAGCAGTCTAACGGCCGGGACAGGGGGCAATCAGCCCCAGCATTTT. Translating gives CASSLTAGTGGNQPQHF. The entire variable domain, with the rest obtained from reference TRBV28 and TRBJ1-5, is as follows: DVKVTQSSRYLVKRTGEKVFLECVQDMDHENMFWYRQDPGLGLRLIYFSYDVKMKEKGDIPEGYSVSREKKERFSLILESASTNQTSMYLCASSLTAGTGGNQPQHFGDGTRLSIL.

This clonotype occurred many times. V gene TRBV7-2 combines with J gene TRBJ2-5; D not resolved. The CDR3 sequence is 15 residues long. V was shortened by 1 base and J by 4 bases, with 13 bases between the two germline ends. Looked up from germline, CDR1 is SGHTA and CDR2 is FQGNSA. CDR3 nucleotide sequence: TGTGCCAGCAGCTTAGGTCCGCTGGGAAGAGAGACCCAGTACTTC. Residues: CASSLGPLGRETQYF.

The chain couples TRBV12-3 or TRBV12-4 to TRBJ2-7; D possibly matches TRBD1 or TRBD2 (6 bases each). V gave up 5 bases and J gave up 6 bases, with 14 bases separating them. The CDR3 is 13 residues long. Here the CDR3 reads CASSRGHLLEQYF. Written as DNA, the CDR3 is TGTGCCAGCAGTCGGGGGCATCTCCTCGAGCAGTACTTC.

This clonotype was seen at least ten times. V and J are TRBV5-1 and TRBJ1-2; TRBD1 matches at 9 bases. The CDR3 length is 15 residues. Trimming took 4 bases from V and 6 from J; bases not matched to a gene: 10. Germline assignment: CDR1 SGHRS and CDR2 YFSETQ. CDR3 in amino acids: CASSEGTGRADGYTF. The CDR3 region has the DNA TGCGCCAGCAGCGAGGGGACAGGGCGCGCCGATGGCTACACCTTC.

This clonotype was seen many times. V is TRBV6-5 and J is TRBJ2-2; TRBD2 might be the D (5 bases). The CDR3 contains 19 residues. Germline V lookup: CDR1 MNHEY, CDR2 SVGAGI. V dropped 3 bases and J dropped 0 bases, with 20 bases sitting between them. In DNA form, the CDR3 reads TGTGCCAGCAGTTATTTCGCAGGCTGGGCGGGCCCGAACACCGGGGAGCTGTTTTTT. Its protein is CASSYFAGWAGPNTGELFF.

The CDR3, as DNA: TGTGCCAGCAGCTTAACGTTTGGGGGGCCAACCTACGAGCAGTACTTC. Protein product: CASSLTFGGPTYEQYF. This sequence joins TRBV7-2 and TRBJ2-7; tentatively, D is TRBD1 or TRBD2 (6 bases each). The CDR3 runs 16 residues. The germline CDR1 and CDR2 sequences are SGHTA and FQGNSA. With 2 bases removed from V and 2 bases from J, the gap between germline ends came to 16 bases.

This clonotype was seen more than once but under ten times. Here the CDR3 reads CASSLVTGFERETQYF. The CDR3 nucleotides read TGTGCCAGCAGCTTGGTGACAGGATTCGAAAGGGAGACCCAGTACTTC. J is TRBJ2-5 and V is TRBV7-2, with D possibly matching TRBD1 (6 bases). This CDR3 region has 16 residues. Germline CDR1 and CDR2: SGHTA and FQGNSA. Trimming shortened V by 3 bases and J by 5 bases, and 19 bases separated the two germline ends.

The chain carries TRBV12-3 or TRBV12-4 and TRBJ1-1, with TRBD1 identical over 8 bases. The CDR3 extends over 16 amino acids. Trimming removed 5 bases from V and 1 base from J; junction bases left unmatched: 9. Here the CDR3 reads CASSKGGGTGNTEAFF. CDR3 coding DNA: TGTGCCAGCAGTAAAGGGGGGGGGACAGGGAACACTGAAGCTTTCTTT.

This clonotype was detected only a few times. This chain connects TRBV19 to TRBJ1-1, with 7 positions matching TRBD1. CDR3 size: 14 residues. CDR1 is LNHDA, CDR2 SQIVND, per germline (reference sequence). V trimming: 3 bases; J trimming: 7 bases; junction bases outside the gene matches: 8. CDR3 bases: TGTGCCAGTAGTATCCTTTGGCCAGGGGGTGAAGCTTTCTTT. Translated: CASSILWPGGEAFF.

This clonotype was seen many times. The chain couples TRBV6-6 to TRBJ1-1; D gene unclear. There are 13 residues in the CDR3. V shed 6 bases and J shed 1 base, with 9 bases lying between them. Germline CDR1 MNHNY, CDR2 SVGAGI (reference sequence). The DNA of the CDR3 is TGTGCCAGCAGCCGAGTGGAGAACACTGAAGCTTTCTTT. Translation gives CASSRVENTEAFF.

This sequence joins TRBV28 and TRBJ2-7; 7 bases are shared with TRBD1. The CDR3 covers 13 residues. Losses at the gene ends were 6 bases for V and 3 bases for J; bases not matched to a gene: 5. Per germline, CDR1 MDHEN and CDR2 SYDVKM. CDR3 loop: CASSRDRRYEQYF. CDR3 DNA: TGTGCCAGCAGCCGGGACAGACGCTACGAGCAGTACTTC.

This clonotype showed up just a few times. The J gene is TRBJ2-5, the V gene TRBV18; 9 nucleotides align to TRBD1. With 3 bases clipped from V and 5 bases from J, the junction kept 7 bases outside the gene matches. The CDR3 length is 15 residues. CDR1 and CDR2 from the germline V gene are KGHSH and LQKENI. The CDR3 DNA sequence: TGTGCCAGCTCACCGGGGACAGGGAGGATGGAGACCCAGTACTTC. As protein: CASSPGTGRMETQYF.

This clonotype was detected many times. J is TRBJ2-7 and V is TRBV4-2; D is undetermined. Trimming took 0 bases from V and 3 from J, leaving 6 bases between them. Looked up from germline, CDR1 is LGHNA and CDR2 is YNFKEQ. The CDR3 is 13 amino acids. CDR3 in DNA: TGTGCCAGCAGCCAAGATCTCCTCTACGAGCAGTACTTC. Protein sequence: CASSQDLLYEQYF.

The genes are TRBV4-1 and TRBJ2-7, with D hard to call. Germline values: CDR1 MGHRA, CDR2 YSYEKL. This CDR3 is 14 amino acids long. Deletions cut 3 bases from V and 0 bases from J, with 9 bases between. CDR3 loop: CASSHGRSSYEQYF. In DNA, the CDR3 is TGCGCCAGCAGCCATGGGCGGAGCTCCTACGAGCAGTACTTC.

This clonotype was detected only a few times. This chain connects TRBV27 to TRBJ1-4, with TRBD1 matching 7 bases. The CDR3 sequence is 14 residues long. V shed 2 bases and J 8 bases; nucleotides not matched to a gene: 5. Germline-derived CDR1 and CDR2 are MNHEY and SMNVEV (reference sequence). CDR3 nucleotides: TGTGCCAGCAGTTTAGCAGGGGGACCCGAAAAACTGTTTTTT. Translating it yields CASSLAGGPEKLFF.

CDR3 nucleotides: TGCGCCAGCAGCTGGGGGGTCCTGCGGTCCACAGATACGCAGTATTTT. Residues: CASSWGVLRSTDTQYF. The chain joins TRBV5-1 to TRBJ2-3; possible D gene TRBD2, 6 bases. Trimming shortened V by 3 bases and J by 2 bases, and 16 bases separated the two germline ends. This CDR3 region has 16 residues. The V gene's germline CDR1 is SGHRS and CDR2 YFSETQ.

The chain is built from TRBV4-1 and TRBJ1-3; D is perhaps TRBD1 (6 bases). The V end lost 5 bases, the J end lost 2 bases, and 13 bases lay between the germline ends. Germline CDR1 and CDR2: MGHRA and YSYEKL. The CDR3 covers 15 residues. The CDR3 coding sequence is TGCGCCAGCAGCGCCCAACAGGGTACTGGAAACACCATATATTTT. This encodes CASSAQQGTGNTIYF.

This clonotype was observed a few times. The DNA for the CDR3 is TGCAGTGCAGCCGGACTAGCGGGGGGGCCCCGTGAGCAGTTCTTC. It codes for CSAAGLAGGPREQFF. V usage is TRBV20-1 and J usage is TRBJ2-1; 15 bases match TRBD2. Germline values: CDR1 DFQATT, CDR2 SNEGSKA (reference sequence). CDR3 size: 15 residues. Trimming cost V 6 bases and J 9 bases; bases outside gene matches: 9.

There are many counts of this clonotype. The gene calls are TRBV10-3 and TRBJ2-1; TRBD1 aligns across 7 bases. This CDR3 is built from 18 residues. Germline V gene sequence: CDR1 ENHRY, CDR2 SYGVKD. The trim removed 3 bases at V and 6 bases at J, leaving 17 bases unmatched. The CDR3 sequence is CAISEKTDRESYRNEQFF. Here the CDR3 DNA reads TGTGCCATCAGTGAAAAGACCGACAGGGAATCATATCGCAATGAGCAGTTCTTC.

This clonotype was seen ten or more times. V is TRBV24-1 and J is TRBJ2-5; no definite D call. Trimming cost V 3 bases and J 5 bases, with 15 bases left between them. CDR1 is KGHDR and CDR2 is SFDVKD in the germline V gene. CDR3 size: 15 residues. The CDR3 protein is CATSDPTGAGETQYF. CDR3 DNA sequence: TGTGCCACCAGTGATCCCACGGGCGCCGGCGAGACCCAGTACTTC.

This clonotype was counted between two and nine times. V is TRBV18 and J is TRBJ2-1; 12 nucleotides agree with TRBD2. The CDR3 has 17 residues. Germline assignment: CDR1 KGHSH and CDR2 LQKENI. V shed 3 bases, J shed 9 bases, and the junction held 12 bases outside the gene matches. The CDR3 loop reads CASSPIALAGGQGEQFF. The CDR3 DNA reads as TGTGCCAGCTCACCCATCGCGCTAGCGGGGGGGCAGGGTGAGCAGTTCTTC.